Given below is one T cell receptor (beta chain) in context. As yet, its antigen is unknown. The PCR was carried out with 60 Vbeta primers and 13 Jbeta primers. Sequenced by immunoSEQ multiplex PCR; TCRdb stores in-frame clones only, minus some. The table lists approximately 88,000 clones, around 77% of them singletons. The data were taken from a study of cytomegalovirus exposure and HLA in healthy donors. Study results and caveats: Most subjects' HLA-A and HLA-B alleles were reportedly predicted from TCR beta sequences. A later analysis linked a missense variant in DCLRE1C to the trimming of TCR beta V and J genes.

Sequencing used PBMCs. This receptor was obtained from a man aged 25 to 40 in good health and CMV-seronegative.

CDR3 coding DNA: TGTGCCAGCAGCCCCGGGACAGCCGATCCCTACGAGCAGTACTTC. It specifies CASSPGTADPYEQYF. The chain couples TRBV7-2 to TRBJ2-7; the match to TRBD1 covers 7 bases. Germline lookup yields CDR1 SGHTA and CDR2 FQGNSA. V trimming: 5 bases; J trimming: 2 bases; junction bases outside the gene matches: 9. The CDR3 loop spans 15 amino acids.